The 19 T cell receptor beta chains below all came from one sample that was sequenced in a study of CD8 T cells in ankylosing spondylitis. No antigen is known for these receptors. TCRdb used MiXCR to reprocess the 5' RACE reads, holding one entry per CDR3 protein. The data hold hundreds of thousands of distinct CDR3 sequences, with about an eighth observed a single time. General study points: It appeared that ankylosing spondylitis blood was characterized by a TCR beta motif of 8 or 9 highly homologous variants.

The specimen sequenced was blood, either unsorted or a sorted T cell fraction (not recorded which). The source of these receptors is a male donor with ankylosing spondylitis.

This clonotype was detected ten times or more. The chain uses TRBV11-2 and TRBJ2-4, with 12 bases that match TRBD2. Trimming cost V 8 bases and J 10 bases; bases outside gene matches: 9. Germline values: CDR1 SGHAT, CDR2 FQNNGV. This CDR3 contains 14 residues. The DNA of the CDR3 is TGTGCCAGCGGAGGTTGGACTAGCGGGAATATTCAGTACTTC. Protein: CASGGWTSGNIQYF.

This clonotype was picked up many times. This rearrangement joins TRBV5-1 to TRBJ2-1; 13 positions agree with TRBD2. Germline CDR1 is SGHRS and CDR2 is YFSETQ. The J segment lost 8 bases and the V segment lost 2 bases, leaving 4 bases of the junction unmatched. The CDR3 runs 15 residues. The CDR3 nucleotides read TGCGCCAGCAGCTTCACTAGCGGGAGGGCCCATGAGCAGTTCTTC. This codes for CASSFTSGRAHEQFF.

This clonotype was seen just once. The chain employs TRBV7-9 and TRBJ2-3; 9 bases align to TRBD2. Trimming removed 11 bases from V and 2 bases from J; junction bases left unmatched: 11. From germline, CDR1 is SEHNR and CDR2 FQNEAQ (reference sequence). The CDR3 has 15 amino acids. This CDR3 reads CALASSGAYTDTQYF. The CDR3 region has the DNA TGTGCCCTAGCGTCTAGCGGGGCATACACAGATACGCAGTATTTT.

This clonotype was detected only a few times. The V gene is TRBV15, the J gene TRBJ2-3, with D perhaps matching TRBD2 (5 bases). This CDR3 comprises 15 residues. Trimming removed 7 bases at V and 4 bases at J, with 18 bases between. The germline V gene encodes CDR1 LNHNV and CDR2 YYDKDF (reference sequence). The CDR3 loop reads CATMRRTGWSDTQYF. The CDR3 DNA follows: TGTGCCACCATGCGGCGGACGGGGTGGTCAGATACGCAGTATTTT.

This clonotype has just a few counts. V usage is TRBV5-1 and J usage is TRBJ2-5; TRBD2 matches 8 bases. The CDR3 is made up of 14 amino acids. CDR1 is SGHRS, CDR2 YFSETQ, per germline. The V gene end was trimmed by 4 bases and the J gene end by 4 bases; junction bases not matched to a gene: 6. The CDR3, as DNA: TGCGCCAGCAGCGGAGCGGGAGACCGAGAGACCCAGTACTTC. Its translation is CASSGAGDRETQYF.

This clonotype was recorded many times. This rearrangement joins TRBV12-3 or TRBV12-4 to TRBJ1-2, with TRBD1 matching 11 bases. The CDR3 consists of 15 residues. V was clipped by 5 bases and J by 7 bases; unmatched bases: 9. In nucleotides, the CDR3 is TGTGCCAGCAGTCCCGGGACAGGGGGTCATGGTGGCTACACCTTC. The encoded protein is CASSPGTGGHGGYTF.

This clonotype has at least ten counts. The rearrangement links TRBV29-1 to TRBJ2-1, with 9 nucleotides matching TRBD1. The CDR3 contains 14 residues. Per germline, CDR1 SQVTM and CDR2 ANQGSEA. Unmatched junction bases numbered 4, after V lost 4 bases and J lost 3 bases. CDR3 nucleotide sequence: TGCAGCGTTGCCCGGGACAGGGTCTACAATGAGCAGTTCTTC. This translates into CSVARDRVYNEQFF.

V gene TRBV12-3 or TRBV12-4 combines with J gene TRBJ2-7; weak D call: TRBD2 (7 bases). The CDR3 loop spans 13 amino acids. Trimming removed 3 bases from V and 6 bases from J, with 12 bases in between. CDR3 sequence (DNA): TGTGCCAGCAGTTTGAGGGGGGGTGGCGAGCAGTACTTC. This codes for CASSLRGGGEQYF.

The gene calls are TRBV21-1 and TRBJ2-3; the table assigns TRBD1, which was not confirmed against the DNA. TRBV21-1 is an annotated pseudogene. The CDR3 is made up of 15 amino acids. The CDR3 DNA reads as TGTGCCAGACCGCAGACGCCCCAGGTAACAGATACGCAGTATTTT. It is translated as CARPQTPQVTDTQYF.

This clonotype was observed a handful of times. Here the CDR3 DNA reads TGTGCCAGCAAAGGCAGAAGCACAGATACGCAGTATTTT. Protein: CASKGRSTDTQYF. J is TRBJ2-3 and V is TRBV27, with unresolved D. The V end lost 7 bases, the J end lost 0 bases, and 8 bases lay between the germline ends. In germline, CDR1 is MNHEY, CDR2 SMNVEV (reference sequence). This CDR3 region has 13 residues.

The table lists this clonotype with a few counts. V and J are TRBV28 and TRBJ1-1; TRBD1 is a possible D gene (6 bases). CDR1 MDHEN and CDR2 SYDVKM come from the germline V gene. CDR3 length: 16 amino acids. V dropped 5 bases and J dropped 1 base, with 17 bases sitting between them. CDR3: CASSPRGDATNTEAFF. DNA of the CDR3: TGTGCCAGCAGTCCGAGGGGGGATGCTACGAACACTGAAGCTTTCTTT.

This clonotype was detected ten times or more. The chain links TRBV7-2 to TRBJ2-2, with TRBD1 matching 11 bases. There are 14 residues in the CDR3. V shed 6 bases and J 6 bases; nucleotides not matched to a gene: 3. CDR1 and CDR2 from the germline V gene are SGHTA and FQGNSA. The CDR3 spells CASRPDRGPGELFF. The CDR3 nucleotides read TGTGCCAGCAGACCGGACAGGGGGCCCGGGGAGCTGTTTTTT.

This clonotype has only a few counts. The genes are TRBV4-2 and TRBJ1-1; D may be TRBD1 (6 bases). V dropped 3 bases and J dropped 2 bases, with 16 bases sitting between them. Germline loops: CDR1 LGHNA, CDR2 YNFKEQ. The CDR3 is made up of 16 amino acids. This CDR3 reads CASSHRPRTDNTEAFF. CDR3 in DNA: TGTGCCAGCAGCCATCGCCCGAGGACAGACAACACTGAAGCTTTCTTT.

The table lists this clonotype with a few counts. The chain has TRBV6-2 or TRBV6-3 and TRBJ1-1; D possibly corresponds to TRBD1 (5 bases). Trimming took off 2 bases at V and 4 bases at J, with 23 bases between the two ends. CDR3 size: 18 residues. In germline, CDR1 is MNHEY, CDR2 SVGEGT. DNA of the CDR3: TGTGCCAGCAGTTACCACGGAGGAGGCAAACCGGGGGGCACTGAAGCTTTCTTT. Translating gives CASSYHGGGKPGGTEAFF.

This clonotype has just a few counts. The chain couples TRBV29-1 to TRBJ2-1, with D possibly matching TRBD2 (5 bases). CDR1 is SQVTM, CDR2 ANQGSEA, per germline. V was pared by 2 bases and J by 4 bases, with 15 bases between. The CDR3 loop spans 15 amino acids. The CDR3 DNA reads TGCAGCGTTGAACTCATTGGGAGAGGGTACAATGAGCAGTTCTTC. It codes for CSVELIGRGYNEQFF.

The chain combines TRBV7-6 with TRBJ2-7; D unresolved. Trimming took off 2 bases at V and 4 bases at J, with 9 bases between the two ends. This CDR3 contains 13 residues. Germline values: CDR1 SGHVS, CDR2 FNYEAQ. The CDR3 nucleotides are TGTGCCAGCAGCTTACCCGACGGATACGAGCAGTACTTC. This codes for CASSLPDGYEQYF.

The table lists this clonotype with a few counts. This rearrangement joins TRBV3-1 to TRBJ2-1; 13 nucleotides align to TRBD2. Germline trimming cut 6 bases from V and 0 bases from J; bases unmatched to any gene: 8. CDR1 and CDR2 from the germline V gene are LGHDT and YNNKEL (reference sequence). CDR3 length: 18 residues. CDR3 sequence reads: CASRGLRTSGSSYNEQFF. In nucleotides, the CDR3 is TGTGCCAGCAGGGGGCTTCGGACTAGCGGGAGCTCCTACAATGAGCAGTTCTTC.

This clonotype has more than one count but fewer than ten. V usage is TRBV20-1 and J usage is TRBJ2-7, with unresolved D. The V and J ends lost 0 bases and 3 bases respectively, with 3 bases between them. The CDR3 has 11 residues. Germline CDR1 DFQATT, CDR2 SNEGSKA (reference sequence). CDR3 DNA sequence: TGCAGTGCTAGAGATCACTACGAGCAGTACTTC. Amino acid sequence: CSARDHYEQYF.

This clonotype was detected a few times. J is TRBJ2-5 and V is TRBV6-2 or TRBV6-3; 7 bases agree with TRBD2. Germline CDR1 MNHEY, CDR2 SVGEGT. Trimming took 6 bases from V and 2 from J; bases not matched to a gene: 6. The CDR3 is 14 residues long. The CDR3 DNA reads as TGTGCCAGCAGGCCACTAGCGCATCAAGAGACCCAGTACTTC. Protein product: CASRPLAHQETQYF.